This T cell receptor (beta chain) was profiled in a study of OX40 agonist ivuxolimab in advanced cancers. Overall study: Males comprised 82.7% of the group, whose mean age was roughly 64 years (range roughly 20 to 85).

Trimming stripped 5 bases from V and 5 bases from J, with 12 bases between. Germline values: CDR1 SGHTA, CDR2 FQGNSA. This CDR3 spans 14 amino acids. Sampling of blood occurred at baseline, cycle 4 day 1, and cycle 7 day 1. Assay used: immunoSEQ multiplex PCR; TCRdb lists only in-frame clones, some missing. The repertoire holds roughly 80,000 clones, around nine tenths seen once, with about 0.75% in the top ten. General study findings and limits: Expanded clones belonging to CD8+ T cells outnumbered, on average, those of CD4+. Certain nonresponding patients likewise had low normalized T-cell clonal expansion.

On this clone itself: Its antigen is not known.

Material: CD4+ or CD8+ T cells sorted from blood, obtained in a trial of the OX40 agonist ivuxolimab. This chain uses TRBV7-2 with TRBJ1-4; D is uncertain. This clonotype was obtained from an adult with an advanced solid tumor such as melanoma, head and neck, liver or kidney cancer. This chain's CDR3 is CASSLGEENEKLFF. CDR3 nucleotides: TGTGCCAGCAGCCTCGGGGAGGAGAATGAAAAACTGTTTTTT.